Reported below is one T cell receptor beta chain. Authors' analysis steps: Junction-only immunoSEQ sequences carried no quality scores, so filtering differed. Sequenced by immunoSEQ multiplex PCR; TCRdb stores in-frame clones only, minus some. The V and J calls and clone size were taken over from that table, and D and trimming were inferred from the DNA. The sample includes about 2.1 million clones, about 92% seen only once; the top ten take around 1.7%. This sample was included in a study of shared clonotypes between healthy human individuals. The V gene lost 7 bases and the J gene lost 4 bases, with 16 bases spanning the gap. The CDR3 length is 13 residues. CDR1 is SQVTM and CDR2 is ANQGSEA in the germline V gene. CD8 cells classed as naive were CD45RO-negative and positively selected for CCR7, excluding terminally differentiated effector memory CD45RA+ cells. Study donors comprised healthy, HIV-negative adults devoid of recent acute infection or vaccination.

This sequence was found in a man in his late teens or twenties in good health. Some clones in this sample may be carry-over from other donors' samples. The rearrangement links TRBV29-1 to TRBJ1-2, with D perhaps TRBD1 (6 bases). Specimen: naive CD8+ T cells from PBMCs. The CDR3 spells CSAMGGARYGYTF. CDR3 in DNA: TGCAGCGCGATGGGGGGCGCGCGCTATGGCTACACCTTC.